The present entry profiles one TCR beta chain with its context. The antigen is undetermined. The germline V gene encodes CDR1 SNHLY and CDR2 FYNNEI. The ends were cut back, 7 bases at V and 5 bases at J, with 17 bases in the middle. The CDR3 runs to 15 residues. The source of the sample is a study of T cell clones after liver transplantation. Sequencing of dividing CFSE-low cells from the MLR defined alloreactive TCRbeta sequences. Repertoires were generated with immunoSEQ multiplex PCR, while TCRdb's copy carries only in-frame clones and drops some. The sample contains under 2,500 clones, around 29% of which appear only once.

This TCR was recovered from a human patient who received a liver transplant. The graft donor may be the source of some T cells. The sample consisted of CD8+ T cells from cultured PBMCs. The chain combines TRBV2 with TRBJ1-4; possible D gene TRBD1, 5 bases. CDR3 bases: TGTGCCAGCACTGACATAGGGGTGGAAAATGAAAAACTGTTTTTT. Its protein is CASTDIGVENEKLFF. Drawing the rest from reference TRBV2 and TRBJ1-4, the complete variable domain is EPEVTQTPSHQVTQMGQEVILRCVPISNHLYFYWYRQILGQKVEFLVSFYNNEISEKSEIFDDQFSVERPDGSNFTLKIRSTKLEDSAMYFCASTDIGVENEKLFFGSGTQLSVL.